Presented here are 17 T cell receptor beta chains from one specimen sequenced in a study of blood T cell repertoires in COVID-19. The table came from immunoSEQ multiplex PCR; TCRdb's copy has only in-frame clones and leaves some out. The sample holds approximately 250,000 clones, about nine tenths seen once. The sample taken for sequencing was PBMCs or T cells enriched from blood (not recorded which). The receptors come from a woman aged 25 to 39 with acute COVID-19.

The CDR3: CASLPDGSSYNEQFF. CDR3 DNA sequence: TGTGCCAGCCTGCCGGACGGGAGCTCCTACAATGAGCAGTTCTTC. The V call is TRBV5-4, the J call TRBJ2-1; a weak D match, TRBD2 (6 bases). The CDR3 has 15 residues. CDR1 is SGHNT and CDR2 is YYREEE in the germline V gene (reference sequence). Between the trimmed V and J ends, which lost 7 bases and 0 bases, there was a span of 14 bases.

The V call is TRBV7-9, the J call TRBJ1-2; D is undetermined. Trimming pared 0 bases from V and 4 bases from J, leaving 12 bases between. The CDR3 has 15 amino acids. The germline V gene has CDR1 SEHNR and CDR2 FQNEAQ (reference sequence). CDR3 in amino acids: CASSLATVLPYGYTF. CDR3 coding DNA: TGTGCCAGCAGCTTAGCTACAGTACTTCCCTATGGCTACACCTTC.

V and J are TRBV10-3 and TRBJ1-2; 8 bases line up with TRBD1. Trimming removed 8 bases from V and 6 bases from J; junction bases left unmatched: 8. Germline assignment: CDR1 ENHRY and CDR2 SYGVKD. The CDR3 is 13 amino acids. CDR3 coding DNA: TGTGCCATCGCTGGACAGGGAGAAGATGGCTACACCTTC. Encoded protein: CAIAGQGEDGYTF.

J is TRBJ2-3 and V is TRBV27; 7 nucleotides agree with TRBD2. CDR1 is MNHEY, CDR2 SMNVEV, per germline (reference sequence). This CDR3 has 13 residues. J was trimmed by 3 bases and V by 6 bases; bases with no gene match: 3. In DNA form, the CDR3 reads TGTGCCAGCAGAACGGGGGGAACAGATACGCAGTATTTT. Encoded protein: CASRTGGTDTQYF.

The chain is built from TRBV6-1 and TRBJ2-3, with a weak D call TRBD2 (5 bases). The CDR3 contains 16 residues. The V gene lost 4 bases and the J gene lost 0 bases, with 14 bases spanning the gap. The germline CDR1 and CDR2 sequences are MNHNS and SASEGT. The CDR3 loop reads CASSAKLVGSTDTQYF. The CDR3, as DNA: TGTGCCAGCAGTGCAAAACTAGTCGGGAGCACAGATACGCAGTATTTT.

This clone was found once. V and J are TRBV19 and TRBJ2-1, with TRBD2 identical over 11 bases. CDR1 and CDR2 from the germline V gene are LNHDA and SQIVND (reference sequence). V shed 7 bases and J 5 bases; nucleotides not matched to a gene: 10. The CDR3 length is 16 residues. CDR3 in DNA: TGTGCCAGTACCGGACTAGCGGGCCGAAGAGACAATGAGCAGTTCTTC. This gives the protein CASTGLAGRRDNEQFF.

CDR3 loop: CASSQEVRAGRDEQFF. The CDR3 bases are TGCGCCAGCAGCCAAGAGGTACGAGCGGGGCGGGATGAGCAGTTCTTC. The chain combines TRBV4-3 with TRBJ2-1, with TRBD2 matching 7 bases. CDR3 size: 16 residues. Germline CDR1 is LGHNA and CDR2 is YSLEER. V shed 0 bases and J 8 bases; nucleotides not matched to a gene: 10.

In this sample, this clone turned up once. The chain is built from TRBV6-1 and TRBJ2-1; unclear D gene. The germline CDR1 and CDR2 sequences are MNHNS and SASEGT. The CDR3 runs to 13 residues. Trimming took 5 bases from V and 2 from J, leaving 7 bases between them. For the CDR3, the DNA is TGTGCCAGCAGTTTAAACACCTACAATGAGCAGTTCTTC. Its protein is CASSLNTYNEQFF.

This clone appeared once. This chain uses TRBV27 with TRBJ2-1, with D hard to call. The ends were cut back, 3 bases at V and 7 bases at J, with 13 bases in the middle. Germline CDR1 and CDR2: MNHEY and SMNVEV (reference sequence). CDR3 size: 14 residues. For the CDR3, the DNA is TGTGCCAGCAGTTTCTTAGAAATTCGAAATGAGCAGTTCTTC. Its protein is CASSFLEIRNEQFF.

This chain joins TRBV3-1 (or the pseudogene TRBV3-2) and TRBJ2-1, with 12 bases fitting TRBD1. This CDR3 comprises 18 residues. CDR1 LGHDT and CDR2 YNNKEL come from the germline V gene (reference sequence). With V trimmed by 1 base and J by 7 bases, 11 bases remained unmatched. The CDR3 region has the DNA TGTGCCAGCAGCCAAGGAACAGCCGGGACAGGGGGCAAGAATGAGCAGTTCTTC. Protein sequence: CASSQGTAGTGGKNEQFF.

This chain links TRBV18 with TRBJ1-4, with D unresolved. The CDR3 has 15 amino acids. Trimming stripped 2 bases from V and 0 bases from J, with 7 bases between. Germline V gene sequence: CDR1 KGHSH, CDR2 LQKENI. CDR3 DNA: TGTGCCAGCTCACCATCGTTTGCAACTAATGAAAAACTGTTTTTT. Protein: CASSPSFATNEKLFF.

This clone was seen only once. The chain is built from TRBV4-3 and TRBJ2-2; D unresolved. The CDR3 consists of 14 residues. Germline loops: CDR1 LGHNA, CDR2 YSLEER. The germline V and J ends were trimmed by 1 base and 2 bases, with 5 bases remaining between them. The CDR3 region is CASSQGPNTGELFF. DNA for the CDR3: TGCGCCAGCAGCCAAGGTCCAAACACCGGGGAGCTGTTTTTT.

The genes are TRBV19 and TRBJ2-3, with 8 bases that match TRBD2. The V gene's germline CDR1 is LNHDA and CDR2 SQIVND (reference sequence). The CDR3 runs to 16 residues. Germline trimming cut 2 bases from V and 0 bases from J; bases unmatched to any gene: 4. The CDR3 is CASSIREGPSTDTQYF. DNA for the CDR3: TGTGCCAGTAGTATACGGGAGGGCCCTAGCACAGATACGCAGTATTTT.

V gene TRBV4-1 combines with J gene TRBJ2-3, with 13 bases matching TRBD2. This CDR3 has 18 amino acids. The V and J ends lost 3 bases and 5 bases, in that order; junction bases with no gene match: 11. From germline, CDR1 is MGHRA and CDR2 YSYEKL. The CDR3: CASSQPPGTSGIIDTQYF. CDR3 nucleotides: TGCGCCAGCAGCCAGCCCCCCGGGACTAGCGGGATTATAGATACGCAGTATTTT.

This clone appeared a single time. The chain couples TRBV30 to TRBJ2-7; possibly TRBD1 for D (6 bases). This CDR3 comprises 11 residues. V was cut by 0 bases and J by 6 bases, with 6 bases left in between. Per germline, CDR1 GTSNPN and CDR2 SVGIG (reference sequence). The chain's CDR3 is CAWSVGGEQYF. The CDR3 coding sequence is TGTGCCTGGAGTGTAGGGGGCGAGCAGTACTTC.

The chain uses TRBV4-2 and TRBJ2-3; 9 bases map to TRBD2. Trimming took 4 bases from V and 6 from J; bases not matched to a gene: 11. The CDR3 contains 16 residues. From germline, CDR1 is LGHNA and CDR2 YNFKEQ. The CDR3 region is CASSPPLAGAGDTQYF. The DNA for the CDR3 is TGTGCCAGCAGCCCCCCTTTAGCGGGAGCTGGGGATACGCAGTATTTT.

This clone occurred once. V usage is TRBV5-6 and J usage is TRBJ1-4; maybe TRBD1 (6 bases). Germline V lookup: CDR1 SGHDT, CDR2 YYEEEE. V gave up 2 bases and J gave up 4 bases, with 15 bases separating them. The CDR3 is 16 residues long. The CDR3 nucleotides read TGTGCCAGCAGCTTCGGCCAAACAGGGCATAATGAAAAACTGTTTTTT. Protein product: CASSFGQTGHNEKLFF.